The TCR beta chain described here comes from a study of CD8+CD57+ T cells in acquired aplastic anemia. Turning to the study itself: Yields of DNA that came from sorted CD4+ and CD8+ cells averaged approximately 3.5 ug.

Whole-study findings and limits: Overlapping CD8+ CDR3 repertoires of patients and controls contained approximately 28 shared sequences. Patient and control CD8+ Simpson's diversity was not significantly different.

In patients chosen for sequencing, flow cytometry had shown CD8+CD57+ cell expansion. This clonotype was detected many times. Its antigen is unidentified. Profiles of TCR beta VDJ and CDR3 were generated from a genomic DNA template. TCRdb re-called the reads through MiXCR, storing one row per CDR3 protein. The top ten hold about 2.9% of the sample, which has 150,000 or so distinct CDR3 sequences, about 45% seen once. Sample: sorted CD4+, CD8+, or CD8+CD57+ T cells (not recorded which) from PBMCs. This TCR was sampled from a human donor with aplastic anemia.

CDR3 protein: CSARELGGGRPQETQYF. For the CDR3, the DNA is TGCAGTGCTAGAGAACTAGGGGGCGGGAGGCCCCAAGAGACCCAGTACTTC. The chain employs TRBV20-1 and TRBJ2-5; D is perhaps TRBD2 (8 bases). Looked up from germline, CDR1 is DFQATT and CDR2 is SNEGSKA (reference sequence). The CDR3 loop spans 17 amino acids. Trimming stripped 0 bases from V and 1 base from J, with 18 bases between.